Presented here are 20 T cell receptor beta chains from one specimen sequenced in a study of blood T cells in healthy people across ages. For the second PCR, which ran for about 6 to 11 cycles, a sample-barcoded 5' primer and a J-beta primer mix were used. MiXCR, applied by TCRdb to the 5' RACE reads, yields one record per CDR3 protein. The data contain 1 million or so distinct CDR3 sequences, under 30% of them seen just once; the ten biggest clones take up about 0.69%. These data also featured in a second study, about T cells of mothers and their children.

The sample consisted of blood. These receptors were collected from a girl aged 2 to 10 in good health.

The chain couples TRBV7-3 to TRBJ2-1; perhaps TRBD1 as D (5 bases). The tail of the sequence fits TRBJ2-5 better, so the J call may be wrong. Germline values: CDR1 SGHTA, CDR2 FQGTGA. The CDR3 is 15 residues long. This CDR3 reads CASSLTGKRGETQYF. For the CDR3, the DNA is TGTGCCAGCAGCTTAACGGGTAAAAGGGGTGAGACCCAGTACTTC.

There are a few counts of this clonotype. The chain has TRBV29-1 and TRBJ2-5, with D possibly matching TRBD1 (5 bases). Deletions cut 6 bases from V and 5 bases from J, with 16 bases between. CDR1 is SQVTM and CDR2 is ANQGSEA in the germline V gene. This CDR3 has 13 amino acids. The CDR3 bases are TGCAGCGTAGAATCAGGGCTAGGGGAGACCCAGTACTTC. It translates to CSVESGLGETQYF. Together with reference TRBV29-1 and TRBJ2-5, the CDR3 gives the full variable domain: SAVISQKPSRDICQRGTSLTIQCQVDSQVTMMFWYRQQPGQSLTLIATANQGSEATYESGFVIDKFPISRPNLTFSTLTVSNMSPEDSSIYLCSVESGLGETQYFGPGTRLLVL.

V gene TRBV29-1 combines with J gene TRBJ2-3; 8 nucleotides agree with TRBD2. The CDR3 sequence is 14 residues long. The germline gives CDR1 SQVTM, CDR2 ANQGSEA. With 1 base clipped from V and 3 bases from J, the junction kept 3 bases outside the gene matches. CDR3: CSVEGPGGTDTQYF. The DNA for the CDR3 is TGCAGCGTTGAAGGGCCGGGGGGGACAGATACGCAGTATTTT.

The chain uses TRBV5-1 and TRBJ2-1; possible D gene TRBD2, 6 bases. The assigned J gene may be wrong: the sequence end matches TRBJ2-5 better. This CDR3 is built from 14 residues. Germline CDR1 is SGHRS and CDR2 is YFSETQ. In nucleotides, the CDR3 is TGCGCCAGCAGCTTGGTGGCTAGCGAACAGACCCAGTACTTC. Its translation: CASSLVASEQTQYF.

About this clonotype: One end of the junction is discordant with germline, which a read error may explain. The chain links TRBV14 to TRBJ2-5, with D tentatively TRBD2 (6 bases). This CDR3 comprises 14 residues. The V gene's germline CDR1 is SGHDN and CDR2 FVKESK. The CDR3 sequence is CASRGFVDQATQYF. The CDR3 DNA is TGTGCCAGCCGGGGGTTTGTTGACCAAGCGACCCAGTACTTC.

This clonotype was observed a few times. V usage is TRBV6-5 and J usage is TRBJ2-1; D ambiguous. The CDR3 runs 14 residues. The germline V gene encodes CDR1 MNHEY and CDR2 SVGAGI. V was trimmed by 1 base and J by 3 bases, leaving 7 bases between them. CDR3 loop: CASSYYPNYNEQFF. CDR3 in DNA: TGTGCCAGCAGTTACTACCCGAACTACAATGAGCAGTTCTTC.

This clonotype has more than one count but fewer than ten. The chain uses TRBV7-3 and TRBJ2-1, with D hard to call. Germline CDR1 reads SGHTA; CDR2 reads FQGTGA. Trimming stripped 5 bases from V and 5 bases from J, with 10 bases between. The CDR3 covers 13 residues. CDR3 in amino acids: CASSEAADNEQFF. The CDR3, as DNA: TGTGCCAGCAGCGAAGCAGCCGACAATGAGCAGTTCTTC. Supplemented by reference TRBV7-3 and TRBJ2-1, the full variable domain reads GAGVSQTPSNKVTEKGKYVELRCDPISGHTALYWYRQSLGQGPEFLIYFQGTGAADDSGLPNDRFFAVRPEGSVSTLKIQRTERGDSAVYLCASSEAADNEQFFGPGTRLTVL.

This clonotype was seen a handful of times. The chain couples TRBV7-3 to TRBJ1-1, with unresolved D. Trimming removed 3 bases from V and 5 bases from J, with 13 bases in between. This CDR3 has 14 amino acids. Germline assignment: CDR1 SGHTA and CDR2 FQGTGA. The CDR3 DNA is TGTGCCAGCAGCTTCAATGACGTGGGGACTGAAGCTTTCTTT. Translation gives CASSFNDVGTEAFF.

The sample holds a few counts of this clonotype. The rearrangement uses TRBV21-1 and TRBJ1-5; the table assigns TRBD1, which was not confirmed against the DNA. TRBV21-1 is described as a pseudogene. The CDR3 is 16 residues long. CDR3 nucleotides: TGTGCCAGCAGCAAAGAAGGTATAAACAGGGAGTGGCCCCAGCATTTT. Protein sequence: CASSKEGINREWPQHF.

The genes are TRBV27 and TRBJ1-1, with D maybe TRBD1 (6 bases). Germline V gives CDR1 MNHEY, CDR2 SMNVEV (reference sequence). The CDR3 has 14 residues. V was trimmed by 3 bases and J by 6 bases, leaving 14 bases between them. CDR3 sequence (DNA): TGTGCCAGCAGTTTGAGACAGGTAACGCCTGAAGCTTTCTTT. Its translation: CASSLRQVTPEAFF.

This clonotype was counted only a few times. The V call is TRBV27, the J call TRBJ1-6; D is ambiguous. The CDR3 consists of 15 residues. Trimming shortened V by 8 bases and J by 2 bases, and 13 bases separated the two germline ends. Looked up from germline, CDR1 is MNHEY and CDR2 is SMNVEV (reference sequence). CDR3 loop: CASRTWSTYNSPLHF. Here the CDR3 DNA reads TGTGCCAGCCGAACTTGGTCGACCTATAATTCACCCCTCCACTTT.

The gene calls are TRBV29-1 and TRBJ2-2, with D possibly matching TRBD1 (6 bases). Trimming took 7 bases from V and 0 from J, leaving 12 bases between them. The V gene's germline CDR1 is SQVTM and CDR2 ANQGSEA. This CDR3 has 14 amino acids. In DNA, the CDR3 is TGCAGCGCCAGTGAGGGGGCGAACACCGGGGAGCTGTTTTTT. This sequence encodes CSASEGANTGELFF.

This sequence joins TRBV9 and TRBJ2-5; 8 bases line up with TRBD1. The CDR3 has 16 residues. Germline assignment: CDR1 SGDLS and CDR2 YYNGEE. J lost 11 bases, V lost 5 bases, and 20 bases had no gene match. The CDR3 nucleotides are TGTGCCAGCAGTCAACAGGGACAGGTCGGTTTGGGAGAGCAGTACTTC. Protein sequence: CASSQQGQVGLGEQYF.

This clonotype has more than one count but fewer than ten. This rearrangement joins TRBV12-3 or TRBV12-4 to TRBJ2-7, with D possibly being TRBD1 (6 bases). The CDR3 extends over 13 amino acids. V lost 6 bases, J lost 4 bases, and 13 bases lay in between. The CDR3 bases are TGTGCCAGCAGGTCGGACAGCCTTTACGAGCAGTACTTC. Encoded protein: CASRSDSLYEQYF.

This clonotype came up a few times. The gene calls are TRBV2 and TRBJ1-1, with a weak D call TRBD1 (5 bases). The germline gives CDR1 SNHLY, CDR2 FYNNEI. This CDR3 spans 15 amino acids. The V gene lost 3 bases and the J gene lost 1 base, with 12 bases spanning the gap. CDR3 loop: CASSEMMTENTEAFF. CDR3 bases: TGTGCCAGCAGTGAGATGATGACAGAGAACACTGAAGCTTTCTTT.

The DNA of the CDR3 is TGTGCCACCAAGATCGGGACAGGGGATGAAAAACTGTTTTTT. This translates into CATKIGTGDEKLFF. The chain uses TRBV15 and TRBJ1-4; 10 bases fit TRBD1. This CDR3 comprises 14 residues. V shed 7 bases, J shed 6 bases, and the junction held 5 bases outside the gene matches. Germline-derived CDR1 and CDR2 are LNHNV and YYDKDF (reference sequence).

The chain has TRBV2 and TRBJ1-6; D uncertain. The CDR3 is 12 residues long. Germline V gene lookup returns CDR1 SNHLY and CDR2 FYNNEI. V shed 8 bases and J shed 6 bases, with 8 bases lying between them. The CDR3 sequence: CASAGTNSPLHF. The CDR3 DNA is TGTGCCAGCGCAGGAACTAATTCACCCCTCCACTTT.

J is TRBJ2-5 and V is TRBV6-2 or TRBV6-3, with 9 bases matching TRBD1. After removal of 5 bases from V and 11 bases from J, the junction contained 12 bases not matched to a gene. CDR1 and CDR2 from the germline V gene are MNHEY and SVGEGT. This CDR3 contains 14 residues. The CDR3: CASSIGQGFTKQYF. For the CDR3, the DNA is TGTGCCAGCAGTATTGGACAGGGGTTTACGAAGCAGTACTTC.

This clonotype has more than one count but fewer than ten. The chain joins TRBV5-1 to TRBJ1-2; no clear D. The CDR3 spans 14 residues. V was clipped by 0 bases and J by 0 bases, with 6 bases between them. CDR1 is SGHRS and CDR2 is YFSETQ in the germline V gene. CDR3 region: CASSLDTSNYGYTF. The DNA of the CDR3 is TGCGCCAGCAGCTTGGACACATCTAACTATGGCTACACCTTC.

This clonotype has just a few counts. The CDR3 loop is CAISESISGLEGTQYF. The CDR3 DNA follows: TGTGCCATCAGTGAGTCGATCTCCGGACTAGAGGGGACCCAGTACTTC. The chain recombines TRBV10-3 with TRBJ2-5, with 7 bases that match TRBD2. The CDR3 is 16 residues long. J was trimmed by 7 bases and V by 0 bases; bases with no gene match: 11. Germline assignment: CDR1 ENHRY and CDR2 SYGVKD.